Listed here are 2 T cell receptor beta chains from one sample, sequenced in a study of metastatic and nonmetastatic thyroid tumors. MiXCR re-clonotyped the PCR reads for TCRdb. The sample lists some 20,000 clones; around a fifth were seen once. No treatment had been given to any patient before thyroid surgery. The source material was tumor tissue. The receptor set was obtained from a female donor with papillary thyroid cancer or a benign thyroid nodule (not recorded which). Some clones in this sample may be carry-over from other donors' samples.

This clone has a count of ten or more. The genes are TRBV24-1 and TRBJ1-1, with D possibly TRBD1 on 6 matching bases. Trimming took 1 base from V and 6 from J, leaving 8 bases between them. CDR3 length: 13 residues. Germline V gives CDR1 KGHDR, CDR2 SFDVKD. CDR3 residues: CATSDLQGPEAFF. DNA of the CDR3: TGTGCCACCAGTGATTTACAGGGTCCTGAAGCTTTCTTT.

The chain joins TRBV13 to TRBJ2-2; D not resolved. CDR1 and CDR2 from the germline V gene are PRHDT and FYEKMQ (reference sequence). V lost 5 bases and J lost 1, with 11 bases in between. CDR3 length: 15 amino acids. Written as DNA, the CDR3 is TGTGCCAGCAGCGAACCCTCACAGAACACCGGGGAGCTGTTTTTT. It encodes CASSEPSQNTGELFF.